This T cell receptor beta chain was identified during a study of cytomegalovirus exposure and HLA in healthy donors. With 60 Vbeta and 13 Jbeta primers, the PCR was carried out. TCRdb keeps only in-frame clones here, not all; method: immunoSEQ multiplex PCR. In the table there are tens of thousands of clones, about 80% of which are singletons. Study-level results: Later analysis suggested links between common viral pathogens and several top significant clusters. Sequencing depth roughly uniform across donors was assumed in presence/absence analyses. In most subjects, TCR beta sequences reportedly gave accurate predictions of HLA-A and HLA-B alleles.

The J segment lost 4 bases and the V segment lost 7 bases, leaving 5 bases of the junction unmatched. The CDR3 loop spans 14 amino acids. CDR1 and CDR2 (germline): MRHNA, SNTAGT. Note on this clone: Its antigen is as yet unknown.

The chain has TRBV6-4 and TRBJ2-1, with 9 bases identical to TRBD2. The clonotype was recovered from a woman aged 40 to 50 in good health and CMV-seropositive. The sequenced material came from PBMCs. The CDR3 loop reads CASKRTSEYNEQFF. In DNA form, the CDR3 reads TGTGCCAGCAAAAGGACTAGCGAGTACAATGAGCAGTTCTTC.